This T cell receptor beta chain was documented in a study of graft-versus-host responses after intestinal transplantation. This clone was seen once. The target antigen is unknown. Other DNA sequences of this sample code for an identical CDR3. Germline-derived CDR1 and CDR2 are SGHTA and FQGNSA. Trimming took off 1 base at V and 2 bases at J, with 2 bases between the two ends. The CDR3 extends over 13 amino acids. TCRdb's table, derived via immunoSEQ multiplex PCR, lists solely in-frame clones and lacks some. Of tens of thousands of clones in the sample, 85% to 95% were seen once. This TCR was recovered from a human donor who received an intestinal transplant. Source: unstimulated CD8+ T cells sorted from spleen or lymph node cells, taken before intestinal transplant. V usage is TRBV7-2 and J usage is TRBJ2-2; D is ambiguous. The CDR3 loop is CASSLDNTGELFF. Written as DNA, the CDR3 is TGTGCCAGCAGCTTAGATAACACCGGGGAGCTGTTTTTT.